The sequence of this T cell receptor (beta chain) was determined in a study of T-cell reconstitution after alpha-beta-depleted transplantation in children. The V end was cut by 3 bases, the J end by 7 bases, with 13 bases between. Germline CDR1 reads SGHRS; CDR2 reads YFSETQ. The CDR3 has 14 amino acids. Unique molecular identifiers featured in how the TCRbeta library was prepared. TCRdb re-derived calls from the PCR reads in MiXCR, one entry per CDR3 protein. The data hold 450,000 to 600,000 distinct CDR3 sequences, with about 16% observed a single time. The sequence was obtained from a human donor who donated a stem cell graft to a child with acute lymphoblastic leukemia. Sequenced here: PBMCs from the stem cell graft donor, sampled from the stem cell graft. The genes are TRBV5-1 and TRBJ1-4; D not resolved. CDR3 amino acids: CASSSTVVGEKLFF. Here the CDR3 DNA reads TGCGCCAGCAGCTCAACAGTGGTGGGTGAAAAACTGTTTTTT. The whole variable domain, remainder taken from reference TRBV5-1 and TRBJ1-4, is KAGVTQTPRYLIKTRGQQVTLSCSPISGHRSVSWYQQTPGQGLQFLFEYFSETQRNKGNFPGRFSGRQFSNSRSEMNVSTLELGDSALYLCASSSTVVGEKLFFGSGTQLSVL.